Listed below are T cell receptor beta chains from one sample, sequenced in a study of T-cell reconstitution after alpha-beta-depleted transplantation in children. TCRdb redid the calling of the PCR reads with MiXCR, one entry per CDR3 protein. Found here are 200,000 to 250,000 distinct CDR3 sequences, less than 9% of them singletons; the top ten hold almost 6.5%. Sequencing was performed on PBMCs, mostly from graft donor cells, taken 180 days after TCRalphabeta/CD19-depleted stem cell transplant. All receptors come from a male patient between 10 and 17 years old who had a stem cell transplant for acute lymphoblastic leukemia, so the T cells may come from the graft donor. The CDR3 runs from the conserved cysteine through the conserved F or W. Fields, in order: V gene, J gene, CDR3 length, clone size, D gene, CDR3 protein, CDR3 DNA. D genes are given only for firm matches. For some rows the clone size is stated as once, few or many, or as a class when expanded; others skip it.

TRBV29-1,TRBJ2-3,13,many,-,CSVAGWFTDTQYF,TGCAGCGTTGCGGGGTGGTTCACAGATACGCAGTATTTT
TRBV29-1,TRBJ2-1,18,many,TRBD1,CSALGGRDRTGAYNEQFF,TGCAGCGCCTTGGGGGGGAGGGATCGGACAGGGGCCTACAATGAGCAGTTCTTC
TRBV19,TRBJ2-1,15,many,TRBD2,CASSISSGGFNEQFF,TGTGCCAGTAGTATCTCTAGCGGGGGCTTCAATGAGCAGTTCTTC
TRBV6-2/TRBV6-3,TRBJ2-7,14,-,-,CASSYVQVRYEQYF,TGTGCCAGCAGTTACGTGCAGGTCCGCTACGAGCAGTACTTC
TRBV5-1,TRBJ2-5,13,many,-,CASSWGAQETQYF,TGCGCCAGCAGCTGGGGGGCGCAAGAGACCCAGTACTTC
TRBV6-5,TRBJ2-7,15,many,-,CASSYWHGISYEQYF,TGTGCCAGCAGTTACTGGCACGGGATCTCCTACGAGCAGTACTTC
TRBV5-1,TRBJ1-4,15,many,-,CASSFVGTENEKLFF,TGCGCCAGCAGCTTTGTCGGGACGGAGAATGAAAAACTGTTTTTT
TRBV21-1,TRBJ2-7,17,many,-,CASSTRPPQGTSYEQYF,TGTGCCAGCAGCACACGACCGCCACAGGGAACCTCCTACGAGCAGTACTTC
TRBV7-9,TRBJ2-7,12,many,TRBD2,CASQLGGSEQYF,TGTGCCAGCCAGCTCGGGGGGTCCGAGCAGTACTTC
TRBV24-1,TRBJ2-3,14,many,-,CATQDPRGGDTQYF,TGTGCCACCCAGGACCCCCGTGGGGGAGATACGCAGTATTTT
TRBV7-8,TRBJ1-4,15,many,TRBD1,CASSSDRLQGEKLFF,TGTGCCAGCAGCTCCGACCGACTACAGGGGGAAAAACTGTTTTTT
TRBV24-1,TRBJ2-2,16,many,TRBD1,CATSDPRQGFTGELFF,TGTGCCACCAGTGACCCCCGACAGGGTTTCACCGGGGAGCTGTTTTTT
TRBV20-1,TRBJ2-7,15,-,-,CSAPAMGGGGYEQYF,TGCAGTGCCCCCGCGATGGGGGGCGGGGGTTACGAGCAGTACTTC
TRBV28,TRBJ1-1,13,many,TRBD1,CASSFGPTGLAFF,TGTGCCAGCAGTTTCGGGCCGACAGGGCTAGCTTTCTTT
TRBV18,TRBJ2-7,18,many,TRBD1,CASSPPKFGQGAFYEQYF,TGTGCCAGCTCACCACCGAAGTTCGGACAGGGGGCCTTCTACGAGCAGTACTTC
TRBV7-2,TRBJ2-7,15,many,TRBD1,CASSSRGGQVYEQYF,TGTGCCAGCAGCTCAAGGGGCGGACAGGTCTACGAGCAGTACTTC
TRBV7-2,TRBJ2-7,13,many,-,CASSPPDLYEQYF,TGTGCCAGCAGCCCCCCGGACCTCTACGAGCAGTACTTC
TRBV5-1,TRBJ2-5,15,many,-,CASSLAALRGETQYF,TGCGCCAGCAGCTTGGCGGCACTTCGAGGAGAGACCCAGTACTTC
TRBV28,TRBJ1-3,13,many,-,CASSFVRGNTIYF,TGTGCCAGCAGTTTTGTTCGTGGAAACACCATATATTTT
TRBV5-1,TRBJ2-2,14,many,TRBD2,CASRTSGWDRELFF,TGCGCCAGCCGGACTAGCGGCTGGGACCGGGAGCTGTTTTTT
TRBV20-1,TRBJ1-3,14,many,-,CSAWSPSSGNTIYF,TGCAGTGCGTGGAGTCCCAGCTCTGGAAACACCATATATTTT
TRBV7-2,TRBJ2-3,20,many,TRBD1,CASSFTGTGKLARSTDTQYF,TGTGCCAGCAGCTTTACCGGGACAGGGAAGCTAGCGAGGAGCACAGATACGCAGTATTTT
TRBV11-2,TRBJ2-5,15,many,-,CASSLERGREGTQYF,TGTGCCAGCAGCCTAGAGAGGGGCAGGGAAGGGACCCAGTACTTC
TRBV10-3,TRBJ2-7,15,many,TRBD1,CAISFPGQSSYEQYF,TGTGCCATCAGTTTCCCGGGACAGAGCTCCTACGAGCAGTACTTC
TRBV10-3,TRBJ1-5,15,many,TRBD1,CAISEGEGANQPQHF,TGTGCCATCAGTGAGGGTGAGGGGGCCAATCAGCCCCAGCATTTT
TRBV5-6,TRBJ2-1,16,-,TRBD2,CASSLATSGTYNEQFF,TGTGCCAGCAGCTTGGCGACTAGCGGAACTTACAATGAGCAGTTCTTC
TRBV28,TRBJ2-7,12,many,-,CASSPQRTNPYF,TGTGCCAGCAGCCCCCAACGGACAAACCCGTACTTC
TRBV3-1,TRBJ1-6,14,many,-,CASSQGRLNSPLHF,TGTGCCAGCAGCCAGGGACGTCTGAATTCACCCCTCCACTTT
TRBV11-2,TRBJ2-5,18,many,TRBD2,CASSLGGLAGKNRETQYF,TGTGCCAGCAGCTTAGGCGGACTAGCGGGGAAGAACAGGGAGACCCAGTACTTC
TRBV2,TRBJ2-7,13,many,-,CASIAGSSYEQYF,TGTGCCAGCATTGCGGGGAGCTCCTACGAGCAGTACTTC
TRBV5-6,TRBJ2-7,13,-,-,CASLTGVLCEQYF,TGTGCCAGTCTCACGGGGGTTCTCTGCGAGCAGTACTTC
TRBV6-6,TRBJ1-6,11,many,-,CASSSTSPLHF,TGTGCCAGCAGCTCCACTTCACCCCTCCACTTT
TRBV12-3/TRBV12-4,TRBJ2-5,15,many,-,CASSLKRGLDKTQYF,TGTGCCAGCAGTTTGAAAAGGGGCTTGGATAAGACCCAGTACTTC
TRBV6-1,TRBJ1-1,15,many,-,CASTPRGSGRTEAFF,TGTGCCAGCACCCCTCGGGGCTCAGGGCGAACTGAAGCTTTCTTT
TRBV4-1,TRBJ2-7,12,many,TRBD2,CASSQPGLEQYF,TGCGCCAGCAGCCAGCCGGGACTAGAGCAGTACTTC